This record looks at one T cell receptor beta chain sequence and its context. Its antigen target is currently unknown. No clone much larger than this one lies a single base away; base qualities are absent. These data belong to a study of OX40 agonist ivuxolimab in advanced cancers. Broadly, across the study: Ivuxolimab was an agonistic, fully human IgG2 monoclonal antibody directed against OX40 (CD134), a costimulatory receptor. The paper covers the monotherapy dose-escalation part of the phase I ivuxolimab trial, which included N ≈ 52 patients. The purpose of peripheral TCRbeta sequencing was to test whether ivuxolimab changed TCR sequence diversity and led to clonal T-cell expansion. Patients were allowed to have had prior anti-PD-1, anti-PD-L1 or anti-CTLA-4 therapy, and approximately 40% of the dose-escalation patients had been treated with checkpoint inhibitors. Intravenous ivuxolimab was administered to patients every 2 weeks at six dose levels: 0.01, 0.1, 0.3, 1.5, 3 and 10 mg/kg. In the dose-escalation cohort, 82.7% of patients were male, and the mean age was roughly 60 years, with a range of roughly 23 to 85. Partial responses were achieved by three dose-escalation patients, of whom one had hepatocellular carcinoma and two had cutaneous melanoma. Among the 50 to 55 dose-escalation patients, roughly 20 had hepatocellular carcinoma, approximately 15 melanoma, 9 renal cell carcinoma and 9 head and neck cancer.

Genomic DNA was extracted from sorted cells for sequencing of the TCRbeta CDR3 region. TCRbeta CDR3 regions were sequenced using the immunoSEQ Assay. TCRdb took over this immuneACCESS table, retaining in-frame rearrangements with V and J assigned. Such tables are incomplete; in checked studies, under half of the missing clones stem from an unresolved V gene, and the remainder is unexplained. Counted in this sample were approximately 70,000 clones; about 87% of them appeared once. The top ten clones comprise 0.45% to 0.65% of the sample. Patients with autoimmune disease history or receiving systemic immunosuppression were excluded from the trial. In every dose cohort, peripheral blood was drawn for TCR sequencing at baseline, cycle 4 day 1, and cycle 7 day 1. Samples came from an open-label, multicenter, first-in-human phase I dose-escalation trial of ivuxolimab. Adults with locally advanced or metastatic head and neck squamous cell, hepatocellular, melanoma or renal cell carcinoma were enrolled in the trial. CD4+ and CD8+ T cells were sorted separately from peripheral blood before TCR sequencing.

What the study reported, not specific to this receptor: Low levels of normalized T-cell clonal expansion were also seen in some patients who did not respond. In partial responders in the 0.1-3.0 mg/kg groups, normalized peripheral clonal expansion was found to be among the lowest, especially among CD8+ T cells. After ivuxolimab, CD8+ T cells had more expanded clones than CD4+ T cells on average. At doses of 0.1 to 3.0 mg/kg, clonal expansion of both CD4+ and CD8+ blood T cells was observed from baseline to week 6. Antigen specificity was not determined for the clonally expanded peripheral T cells.

Taken from the germline V gene, the CDR1 and CDR2 loops are SGHTA and FQGNSA. The CDR3 has 15 amino acids, counting the end cysteine and phenylalanine. Left in the record is the CDR3 DNA by itself, 45 bases read in frame from the first base. V loses 5 bases at its end and J loses 6 bases; junction bases beyond the gene matches: 5. The source is an adult with an advanced solid tumor such as melanoma, head and neck, liver or kidney cancer. The chain links TRBV7-2 with TRBJ2-1, with 12 junctional bases fitting TRBD2. The sample was CD4+ or CD8+ T cells sorted from blood, taken in a trial of the OX40 agonist ivuxolimab. The DNA reads as follows: TGTGCCAGCAGCCGGTCTAGCGGGGGGGCCAATGAGCAGTTCTTC. Its protein reads: CASSRSSGGANEQFF.